Shown below are 8 T cell receptor beta chains from a single sample sequenced in a study of PD-L1 blockade in urothelial cancer. Time point of the sample: peripheral blood 6 weeks after treatment start. Sequencing was performed with immunoSEQ multiplex PCR; in TCRdb, only in-frame clones are kept and a portion is missing. The sample carries tens of thousands of clones, approximately 81% recorded once. The specimen comprised PBMCs, sampled around atezolizumab (anti-PD-L1) treatment. Receptor source: a man between 65 and 85 years old with urothelial cancer.

V is TRBV7-9 and J is TRBJ2-1; 9 bases map to TRBD2. J lost 1 base, V lost 4 bases, and 5 bases had no gene match. Germline assignment: CDR1 SEHNR and CDR2 FQNEAQ (reference sequence). CDR3 length: 16 residues. CDR3 amino acids: CASSSERGASYNEQFF. The CDR3 DNA reads TGTGCCAGCAGCTCCGAGCGGGGGGCTTCCTACAATGAGCAGTTCTTC.

The rearrangement joins TRBV7-2 to TRBJ2-3; weak D call: TRBD2 (7 bases). The ends were cut back, 5 bases at V and 6 bases at J, with 24 bases in the middle. CDR1 SGHTA and CDR2 FQGNSA come from the germline V gene. This CDR3 is built from 17 residues. For the CDR3, the DNA is TGTGCCAGCAGCCGGGGGGCAGGGAGCCTTAGATTGGATACGCAGTATTTT. Protein sequence: CASSRGAGSLRLDTQYF.

V and J are TRBV5-6 and TRBJ1-3; no definite D call. The CDR3 spans 14 residues. Looked up from germline, CDR1 is SGHDT and CDR2 is YYEEEE. V shed 2 bases and J shed 2 bases, with 8 bases lying between them. The CDR3 DNA reads TGTGCCAGCAGCTTCTGGCAGGCTGGAAACACCATATATTTT. Its translation: CASSFWQAGNTIYF.

The rearrangement uses TRBV2 and TRBJ2-2, with D tentatively TRBD1 (5 bases). This CDR3 is built from 14 residues. Trimming pared 6 bases from V and 6 bases from J, leaving 14 bases between. The V gene's germline CDR1 is SNHLY and CDR2 FYNNEI. The CDR3 DNA reads TGTGCCAGCAGGCAAGACAGTAAAGCCGGGGAGCTGTTTTTT. Its protein product is CASRQDSKAGELFF.

This clone was observed a handful of times. The V and J genes are TRBV30 and TRBJ1-5; TRBD1 might be the D (5 bases). The CDR3 extends over 13 amino acids. Germline values: CDR1 GTSNPN, CDR2 SVGIG (reference sequence). Trimming took off 0 bases at V and 6 bases at J, with 9 bases between the two ends. Here the CDR3 reads CAWSVGEGQPQHF. The CDR3 DNA is TGTGCCTGGAGTGTAGGGGAAGGTCAGCCCCAGCATTTT.

V usage is TRBV11-2 and J usage is TRBJ2-3; 9 bases map to TRBD2. With 6 bases clipped from V and 4 bases from J, the junction kept 2 bases outside the gene matches. The germline V gene encodes CDR1 SGHAT and CDR2 FQNNGV. The CDR3 totals 13 residues. The CDR3 spells CASRGLAADTQYF. For the CDR3, the DNA is TGTGCCAGCAGGGGACTAGCAGCAGATACGCAGTATTTT.

By sample fraction, this clone is large (0.1 to 1%). This chain links TRBV7-2 with TRBJ2-7, with TRBD1 matching 9 bases. The CDR3 loop spans 15 amino acids. Germline-derived CDR1 and CDR2 are SGHTA and FQGNSA. Trimming removed 5 bases from V and 1 base from J; junction bases left unmatched: 6. Written as DNA, the CDR3 is TGTGCCAGCAGCCCCGGGACAGGGAGATCCTACGAGCAGTACTTC. This encodes CASSPGTGRSYEQYF.

The rearrangement links TRBV10-2 to TRBJ2-5, with D possibly TRBD2 on 5 matching bases. This CDR3 has 14 amino acids. Trimming removed 0 bases from V and 14 bases from J, with 19 bases in between. The germline CDR1 and CDR2 sequences are WSHSY and SAAADI. The CDR3 region is CASSESTGIASDYF. The DNA of the CDR3 is TGCGCCAGCAGTGAGTCAACGGGAATCGCTAGTGACTACTTC.